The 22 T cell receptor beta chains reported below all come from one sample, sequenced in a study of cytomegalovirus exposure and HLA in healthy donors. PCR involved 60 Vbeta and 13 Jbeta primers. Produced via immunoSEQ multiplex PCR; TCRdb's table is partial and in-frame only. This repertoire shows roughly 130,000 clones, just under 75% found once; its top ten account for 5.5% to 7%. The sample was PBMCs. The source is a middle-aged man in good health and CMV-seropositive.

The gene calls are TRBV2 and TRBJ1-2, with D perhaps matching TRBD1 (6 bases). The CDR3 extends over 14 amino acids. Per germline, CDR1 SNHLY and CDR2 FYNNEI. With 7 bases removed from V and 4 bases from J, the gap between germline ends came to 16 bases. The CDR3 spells CASNSGGAGYGYTF. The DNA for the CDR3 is TGTGCCAGCAACTCGGGGGGGGCAGGCTATGGCTACACCTTC.

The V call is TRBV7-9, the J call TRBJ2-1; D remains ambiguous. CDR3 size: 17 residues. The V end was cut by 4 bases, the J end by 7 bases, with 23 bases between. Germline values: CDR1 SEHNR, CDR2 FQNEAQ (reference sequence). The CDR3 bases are TGTGCCAGCAGCTCCCAGGAAGAAATCTACCTTCTGAATGAGCAGTTCTTC. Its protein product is CASSSQEEIYLLNEQFF.

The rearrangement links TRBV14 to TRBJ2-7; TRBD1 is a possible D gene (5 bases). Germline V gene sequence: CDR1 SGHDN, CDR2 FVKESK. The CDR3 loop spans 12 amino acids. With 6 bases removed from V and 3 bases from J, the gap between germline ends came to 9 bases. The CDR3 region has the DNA TGTGCCAGCAGTGACGACAGCTACGAGCAGTACTTC. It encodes CASSDDSYEQYF.

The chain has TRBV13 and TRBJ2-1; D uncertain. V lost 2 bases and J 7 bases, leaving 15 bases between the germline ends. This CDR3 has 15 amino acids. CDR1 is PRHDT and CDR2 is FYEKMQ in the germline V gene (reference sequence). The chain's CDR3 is CASSLRSLGRNEQFF. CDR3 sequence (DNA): TGTGCCAGCAGCTTACGTTCGCTCGGTCGGAATGAGCAGTTCTTC. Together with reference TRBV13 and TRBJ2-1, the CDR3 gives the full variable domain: AAGVIQSPRHLIKEKRETATLKCYPIPRHDTVYWYQQGPGQDPQFLISFYEKMQSDKGSIPDRFSAQQFSDYHSELNMSSLELGDSALYFCASSLRSLGRNEQFFGPGTRLTVL.

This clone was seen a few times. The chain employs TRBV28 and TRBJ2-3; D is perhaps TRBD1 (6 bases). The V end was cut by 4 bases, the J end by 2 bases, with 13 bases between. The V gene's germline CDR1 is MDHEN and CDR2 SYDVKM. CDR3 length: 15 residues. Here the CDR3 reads CASSSRDTHTDTQYF. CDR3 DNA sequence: TGTGCCAGCAGTTCACGGGACACCCACACAGATACGCAGTATTTT.

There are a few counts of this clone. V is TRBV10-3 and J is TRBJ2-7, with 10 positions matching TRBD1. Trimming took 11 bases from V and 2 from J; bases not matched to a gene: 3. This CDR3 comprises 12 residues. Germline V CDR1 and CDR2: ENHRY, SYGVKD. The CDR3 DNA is TGTGCCGCGGGGACAGGGGCCTACGAGCAGTACTTC. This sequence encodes CAAGTGAYEQYF.

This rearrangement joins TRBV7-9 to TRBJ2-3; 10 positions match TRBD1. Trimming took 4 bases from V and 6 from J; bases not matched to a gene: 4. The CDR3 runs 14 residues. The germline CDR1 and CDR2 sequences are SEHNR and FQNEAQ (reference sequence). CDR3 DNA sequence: TGTGCCAGCAGCTCGCCGGGACAGGGGGATACGCAGTATTTT. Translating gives CASSSPGQGDTQYF. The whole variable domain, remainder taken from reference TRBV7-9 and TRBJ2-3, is DTGVSQNPRHKITKRGQNVTFRCDPISEHNRLYWYRQTLGQGPEFLTYFQNEAQLEKSRLLSDRFSAERPKGSFSTLEIQRTEQGDSAMYLCASSSPGQGDTQYFGPGTRLTVL.

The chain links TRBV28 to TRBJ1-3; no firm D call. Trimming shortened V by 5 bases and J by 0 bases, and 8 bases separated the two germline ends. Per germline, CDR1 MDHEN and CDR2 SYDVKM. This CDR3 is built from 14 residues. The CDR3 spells CASSVGASGNTIYF. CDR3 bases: TGTGCCAGCAGTGTCGGTGCCTCTGGAAACACCATATATTTT.

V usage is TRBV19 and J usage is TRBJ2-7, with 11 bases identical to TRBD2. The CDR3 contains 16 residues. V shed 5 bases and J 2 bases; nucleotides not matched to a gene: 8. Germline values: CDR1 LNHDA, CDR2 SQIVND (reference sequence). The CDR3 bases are TGTGCCAGTAGTGCGGGACTAGCGGCTTCAACCTACGAGCAGTACTTC. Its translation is CASSAGLAASTYEQYF.

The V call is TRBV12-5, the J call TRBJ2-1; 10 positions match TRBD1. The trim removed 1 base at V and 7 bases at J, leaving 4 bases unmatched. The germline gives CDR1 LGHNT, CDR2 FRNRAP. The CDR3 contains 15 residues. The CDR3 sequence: CASGLATGGSNEQFF. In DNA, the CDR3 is TGTGCTAGTGGTTTGGCGACAGGGGGCTCGAATGAGCAGTTCTTC.

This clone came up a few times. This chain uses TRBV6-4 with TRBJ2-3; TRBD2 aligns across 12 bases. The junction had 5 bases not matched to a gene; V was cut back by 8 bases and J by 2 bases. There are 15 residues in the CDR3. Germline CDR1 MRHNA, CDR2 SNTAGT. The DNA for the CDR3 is TGTGCCAGCGGGCCTAGCGGGGGGGCCACAGATACGCAGTATTTT. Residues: CASGPSGGATDTQYF.

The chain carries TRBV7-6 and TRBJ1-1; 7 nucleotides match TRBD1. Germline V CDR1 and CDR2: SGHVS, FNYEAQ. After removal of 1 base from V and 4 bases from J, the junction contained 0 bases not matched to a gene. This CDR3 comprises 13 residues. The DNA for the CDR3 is TGTGCCAGCAGCTTAGACAGGGGCACTGAAGCTTTCTTT. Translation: CASSLDRGTEAFF.

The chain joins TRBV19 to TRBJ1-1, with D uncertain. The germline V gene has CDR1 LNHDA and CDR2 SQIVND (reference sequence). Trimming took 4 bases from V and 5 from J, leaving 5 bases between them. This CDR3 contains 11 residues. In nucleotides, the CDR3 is TGTGCCAGTAGTAGGGAGACTGAAGCTTTCTTT. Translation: CASSRETEAFF.

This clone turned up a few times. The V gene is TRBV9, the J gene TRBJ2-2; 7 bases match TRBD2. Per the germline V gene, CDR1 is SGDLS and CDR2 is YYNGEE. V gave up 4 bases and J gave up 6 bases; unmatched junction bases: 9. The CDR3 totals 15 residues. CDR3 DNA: TGTGCCAGCAGCTGGGGGGAGGGCTCCGCCGGGGAGCTGTTTTTT. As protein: CASSWGEGSAGELFF. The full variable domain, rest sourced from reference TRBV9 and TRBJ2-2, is DSGVTQTPKHLITATGQRVTLRCSPRSGDLSVYWYQQSLDQGLQFLIQYYNGEERAKGNILERFSAQQFPDLHSELNLSSLELGDSALYFCASSWGEGSAGELFFGEGSRLTVL.

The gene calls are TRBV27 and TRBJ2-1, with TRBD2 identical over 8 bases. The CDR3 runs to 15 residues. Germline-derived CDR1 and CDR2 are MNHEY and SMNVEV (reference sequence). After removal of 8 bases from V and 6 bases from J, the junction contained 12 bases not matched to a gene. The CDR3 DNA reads TGTGCCAGCGGATATCCGGGACTAGTTTCCAATGAGCAGTTCTTC. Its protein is CASGYPGLVSNEQFF.

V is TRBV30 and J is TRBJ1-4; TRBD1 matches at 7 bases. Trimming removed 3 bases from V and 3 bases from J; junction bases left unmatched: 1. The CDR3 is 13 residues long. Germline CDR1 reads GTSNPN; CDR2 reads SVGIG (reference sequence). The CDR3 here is CAWSQGANEKLFF. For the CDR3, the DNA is TGTGCCTGGAGCCAGGGGGCTAATGAAAAACTGTTTTTT.

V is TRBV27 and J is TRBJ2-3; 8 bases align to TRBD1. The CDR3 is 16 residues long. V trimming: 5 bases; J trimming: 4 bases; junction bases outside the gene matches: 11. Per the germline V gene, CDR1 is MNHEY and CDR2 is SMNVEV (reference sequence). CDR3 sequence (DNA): TGTGCCAGCAGTCCATGGACAGGGAAAGGGGCAGATACGCAGTATTTT. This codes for CASSPWTGKGADTQYF.

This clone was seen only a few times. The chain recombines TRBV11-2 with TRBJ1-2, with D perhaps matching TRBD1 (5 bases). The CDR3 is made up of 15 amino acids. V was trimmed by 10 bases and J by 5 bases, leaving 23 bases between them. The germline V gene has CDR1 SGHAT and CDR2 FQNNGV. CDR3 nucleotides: TGTGCCACCACGACGGCGGGGGGGTCAGGGTATGGCTACACCTTC. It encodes CATTTAGGSGYGYTF.

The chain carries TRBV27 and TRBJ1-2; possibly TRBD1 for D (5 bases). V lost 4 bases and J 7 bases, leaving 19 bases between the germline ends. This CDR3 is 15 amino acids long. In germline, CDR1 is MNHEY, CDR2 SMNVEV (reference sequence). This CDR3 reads CASSSAGKGHGGYTF. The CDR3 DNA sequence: TGTGCCAGCAGTTCCGCGGGAAAGGGGCACGGTGGCTACACCTTC.

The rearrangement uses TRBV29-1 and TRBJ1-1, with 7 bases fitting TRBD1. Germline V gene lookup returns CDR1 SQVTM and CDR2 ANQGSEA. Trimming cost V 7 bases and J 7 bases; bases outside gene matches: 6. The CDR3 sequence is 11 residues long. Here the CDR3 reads CSAGTDYEAFF. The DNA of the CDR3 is TGCAGCGCAGGGACAGACTATGAAGCTTTCTTT.

CDR3 amino acids: CASSLGFLAGAQETQYF. The CDR3 nucleotides are TGCGCCAGCAGCTTGGGCTTTCTAGCGGGGGCCCAAGAGACCCAGTACTTC. The chain employs TRBV5-1 and TRBJ2-5; 10 bases are shared with TRBD2. This CDR3 comprises 17 residues. The V and J ends lost 0 bases and 1 base, in that order; junction bases with no gene match: 6. Germline-derived CDR1 and CDR2 are SGHRS and YFSETQ.

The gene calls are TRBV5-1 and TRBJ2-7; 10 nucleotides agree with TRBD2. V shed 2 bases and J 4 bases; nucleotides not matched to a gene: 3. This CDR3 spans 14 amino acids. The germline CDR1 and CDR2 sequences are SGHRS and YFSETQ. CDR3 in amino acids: CASSLRLAGYEQYF. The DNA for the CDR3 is TGCGCCAGCAGCTTACGACTAGCGGGTTACGAGCAGTACTTC.